This T cell receptor beta chain was recovered during a study of blood T cell repertoires in COVID-19. Study at large: Samples came from the United States, Italy and Spain, spanning acute and convalescent COVID-19. T cells, B-cell-depleted T cells, or PBMCs supplied cDNA or gDNA.

J gave up 4 bases and V 0 bases, and 0 bases lay outside the gene matches. The CDR3 sequence is 13 residues long. Germline V lookup: CDR1 GTSNPN, CDR2 SVGIG (reference sequence). Per the study methods: Reference gene primers were amplified, and this amplification served to estimate nucleated cell counts. Data came from immunoSEQ multiplex PCR; TCRdb stores just in-frame clones and leaves some out. V, J and clone size reflect that table, while D and trimming were determined from the DNA. The table has 34,000 or so clones, roughly nine tenths seen once. The rearrangement links TRBV30 to TRBJ1-5, with 7 bases lining up with TRBD1. Source material: peripheral blood. This TCR was recovered from a man aged 45-65 years with active or convalescent COVID-19. Here the CDR3 DNA reads TGTGCCTGGAGTGTACAGGGGAATCAGCCCCAGCATTTT. It codes for CAWSVQGNQPQHF.